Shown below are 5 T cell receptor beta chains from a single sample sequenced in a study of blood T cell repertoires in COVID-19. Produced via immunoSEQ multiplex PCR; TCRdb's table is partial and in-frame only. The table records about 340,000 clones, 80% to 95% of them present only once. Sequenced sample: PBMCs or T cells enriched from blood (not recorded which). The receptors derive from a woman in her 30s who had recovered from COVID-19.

In nucleotides, the CDR3 is TGTGCCAGCCTCATGAGGGCGGCTTATGGCTACACCTTC. Translated, it gives CASLMRAAYGYTF. The rearrangement uses TRBV6-5 and TRBJ1-2; D is unclear. Germline assignment: CDR1 MNHEY and CDR2 SVGAGI. V lost 8 bases and J lost 5, with 15 bases in between. This CDR3 spans 13 amino acids.

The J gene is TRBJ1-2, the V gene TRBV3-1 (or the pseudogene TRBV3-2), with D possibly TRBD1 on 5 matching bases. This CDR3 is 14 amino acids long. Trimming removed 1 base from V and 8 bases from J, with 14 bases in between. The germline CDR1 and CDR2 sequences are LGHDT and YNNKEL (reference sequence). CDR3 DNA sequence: TGTGCCAGCAGCCAAGGTACCAGGGCTCGAGGCTACACCTTC. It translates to CASSQGTRARGYTF.

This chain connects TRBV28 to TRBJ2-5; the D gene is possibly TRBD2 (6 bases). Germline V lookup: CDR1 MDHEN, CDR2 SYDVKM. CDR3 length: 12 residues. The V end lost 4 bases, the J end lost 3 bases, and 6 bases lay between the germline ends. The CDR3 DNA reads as TGTGCCAGCAGTTGGAGGGAAGAGACCCAGTACTTC. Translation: CASSWREETQYF.

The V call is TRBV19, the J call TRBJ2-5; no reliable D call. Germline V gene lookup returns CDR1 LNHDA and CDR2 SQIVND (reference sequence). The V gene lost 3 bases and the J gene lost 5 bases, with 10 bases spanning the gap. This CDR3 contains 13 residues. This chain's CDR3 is CASSMKPGETQYF. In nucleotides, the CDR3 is TGTGCCAGTAGTATGAAGCCCGGGGAGACCCAGTACTTC.

CDR3 loop: CAWSVGTGHGYTF. The CDR3 region has the DNA TGTGCCTGGAGTGTAGGAACAGGGCATGGCTACACCTTC. This chain connects TRBV30 to TRBJ1-2; TRBD1 might be the D (6 bases). The CDR3 sequence is 13 residues long. Trimming cost V 0 bases and J 6 bases, with 11 bases left between them. Germline V lookup: CDR1 GTSNPN, CDR2 SVGIG (reference sequence).